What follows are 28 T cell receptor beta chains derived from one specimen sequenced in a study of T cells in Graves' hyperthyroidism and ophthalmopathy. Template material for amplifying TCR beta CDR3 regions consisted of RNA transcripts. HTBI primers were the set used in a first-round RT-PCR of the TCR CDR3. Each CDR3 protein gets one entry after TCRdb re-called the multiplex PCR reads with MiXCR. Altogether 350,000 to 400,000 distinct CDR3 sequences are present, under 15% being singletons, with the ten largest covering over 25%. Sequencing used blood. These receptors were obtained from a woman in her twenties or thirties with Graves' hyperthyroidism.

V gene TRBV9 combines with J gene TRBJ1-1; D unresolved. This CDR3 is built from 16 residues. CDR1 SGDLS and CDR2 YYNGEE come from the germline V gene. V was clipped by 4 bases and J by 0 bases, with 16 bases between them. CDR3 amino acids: CASSPPDGGMNTEAFF. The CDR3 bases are TGTGCCAGCAGCCCACCGGACGGAGGCATGAACACTGAAGCTTTCTTT.

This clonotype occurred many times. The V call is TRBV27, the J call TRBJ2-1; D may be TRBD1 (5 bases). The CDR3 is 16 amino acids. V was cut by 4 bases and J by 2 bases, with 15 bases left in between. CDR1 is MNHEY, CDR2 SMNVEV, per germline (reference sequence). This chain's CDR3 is CASSSREQGAYNEQFF. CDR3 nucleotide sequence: TGTGCCAGCAGTTCCCGTGAGCAGGGTGCCTACAATGAGCAGTTCTTC.

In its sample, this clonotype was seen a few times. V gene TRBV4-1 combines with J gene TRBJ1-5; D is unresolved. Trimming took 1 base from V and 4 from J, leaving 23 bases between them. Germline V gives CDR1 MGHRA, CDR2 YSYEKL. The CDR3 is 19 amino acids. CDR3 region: CASSQADGGYSSRNQPQHF. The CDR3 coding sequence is TGCGCCAGCAGCCAAGCAGATGGAGGCTACAGCTCCAGGAATCAGCCCCAGCATTTT.

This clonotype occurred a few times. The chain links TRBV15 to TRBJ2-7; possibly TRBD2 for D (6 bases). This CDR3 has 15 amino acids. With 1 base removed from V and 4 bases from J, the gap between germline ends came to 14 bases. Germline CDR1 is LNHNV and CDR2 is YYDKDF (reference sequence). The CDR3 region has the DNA TGTGCCACCAGCAGAGGAGGAGGGGCGATGTACGAGCAGTACTTC. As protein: CATSRGGGAMYEQYF.

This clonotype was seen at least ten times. The CDR3 here is CAISDQGPQIGDTQYF. The DNA of the CDR3 is TGTGCCATCAGTGACCAAGGGCCGCAAATTGGAGATACGCAGTATTTT. The chain links TRBV10-3 to TRBJ2-3; D gene ambiguous. The germline gives CDR1 ENHRY, CDR2 SYGVKD. The CDR3 has 16 residues. V lost 3 bases and J 5 bases, leaving 18 bases between the germline ends.

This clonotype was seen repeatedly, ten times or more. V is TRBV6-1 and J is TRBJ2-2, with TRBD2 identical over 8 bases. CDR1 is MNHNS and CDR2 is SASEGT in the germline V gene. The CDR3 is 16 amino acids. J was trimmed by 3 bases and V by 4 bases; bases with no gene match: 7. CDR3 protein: CASSAARLAYTGELFF. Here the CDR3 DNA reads TGTGCCAGCAGTGCAGCGAGACTAGCGTACACCGGGGAGCTGTTTTTT.

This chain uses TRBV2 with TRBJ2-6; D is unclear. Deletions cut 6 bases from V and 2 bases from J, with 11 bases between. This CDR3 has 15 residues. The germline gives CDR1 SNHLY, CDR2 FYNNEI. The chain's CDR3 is CASRSWATGANVLTF. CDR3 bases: TGTGCCAGCAGGTCCTGGGCTACTGGGGCCAACGTCCTGACTTTC.

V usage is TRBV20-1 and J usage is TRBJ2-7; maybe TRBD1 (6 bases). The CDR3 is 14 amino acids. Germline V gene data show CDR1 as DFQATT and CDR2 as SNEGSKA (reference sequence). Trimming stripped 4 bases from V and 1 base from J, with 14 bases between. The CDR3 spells CSATLTGHSYEQYF. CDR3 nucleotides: TGCAGTGCTACCCTGACAGGCCATTCCTACGAGCAGTACTTC.

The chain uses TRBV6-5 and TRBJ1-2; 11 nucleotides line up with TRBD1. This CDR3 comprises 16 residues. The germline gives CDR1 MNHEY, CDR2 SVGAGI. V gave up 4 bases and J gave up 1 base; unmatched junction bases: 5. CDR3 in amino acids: CASSSGQGARNYGYTF. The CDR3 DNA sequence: TGTGCCAGCAGTTCCGGACAGGGGGCTCGTAACTATGGCTACACCTTC.

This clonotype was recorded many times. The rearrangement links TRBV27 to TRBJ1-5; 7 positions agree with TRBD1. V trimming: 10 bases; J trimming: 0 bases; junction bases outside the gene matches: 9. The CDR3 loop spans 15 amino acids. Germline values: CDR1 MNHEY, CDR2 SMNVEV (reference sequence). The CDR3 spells CATLDRNDSNQPQHF. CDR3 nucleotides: TGTGCCACCCTGGACAGGAACGATAGCAATCAGCCCCAGCATTTT.

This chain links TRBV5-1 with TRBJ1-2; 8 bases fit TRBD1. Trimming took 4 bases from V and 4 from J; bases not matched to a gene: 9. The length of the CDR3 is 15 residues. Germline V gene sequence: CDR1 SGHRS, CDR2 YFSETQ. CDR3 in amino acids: CASSLTGQVGYGYTF. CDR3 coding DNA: TGCGCCAGCAGCCTAACGGGACAGGTCGGCTATGGCTACACCTTC.

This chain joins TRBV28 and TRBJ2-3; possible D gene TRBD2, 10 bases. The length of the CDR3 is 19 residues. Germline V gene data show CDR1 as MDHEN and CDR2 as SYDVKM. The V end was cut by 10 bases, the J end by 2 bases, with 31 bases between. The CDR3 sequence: CATRDRALTSGYLTDTQYF. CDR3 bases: TGTGCCACACGGGACAGGGCTTTGACTAGCGGGTACCTCACAGATACGCAGTATTTT.

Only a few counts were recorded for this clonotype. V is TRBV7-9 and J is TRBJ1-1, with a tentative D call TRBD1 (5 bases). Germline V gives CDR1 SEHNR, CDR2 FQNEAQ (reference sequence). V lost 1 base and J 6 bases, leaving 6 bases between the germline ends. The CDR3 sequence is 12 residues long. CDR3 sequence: CASSLGQSEAFF. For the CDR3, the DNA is TGTGCCAGCAGCTTAGGACAGTCTGAAGCTTTCTTT.

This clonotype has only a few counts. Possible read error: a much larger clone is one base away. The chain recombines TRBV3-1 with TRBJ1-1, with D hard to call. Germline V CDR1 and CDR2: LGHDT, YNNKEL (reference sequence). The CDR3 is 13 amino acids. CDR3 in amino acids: CASSRSGNAEAFF. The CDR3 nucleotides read TGTGCCAGCAGCCGTTCTGGGAACGCTGAAGCTTTCTTT.

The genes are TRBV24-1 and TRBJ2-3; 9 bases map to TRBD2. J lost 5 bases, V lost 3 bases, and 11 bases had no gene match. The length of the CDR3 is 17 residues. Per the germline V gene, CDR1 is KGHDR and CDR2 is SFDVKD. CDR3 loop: CATSDTPKAGGGDTQYF. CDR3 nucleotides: TGTGCCACCAGTGATACCCCCAAAGCGGGAGGTGGAGATACGCAGTATTTT.

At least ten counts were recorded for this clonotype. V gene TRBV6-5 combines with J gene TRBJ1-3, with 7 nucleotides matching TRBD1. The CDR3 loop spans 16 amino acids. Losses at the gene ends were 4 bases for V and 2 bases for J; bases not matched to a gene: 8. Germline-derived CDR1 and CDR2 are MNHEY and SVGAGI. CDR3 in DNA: TGTGCCAGCAGTTCCGGGACAGTGATGACTGGAAACACCATATATTTT. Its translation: CASSSGTVMTGNTIYF.

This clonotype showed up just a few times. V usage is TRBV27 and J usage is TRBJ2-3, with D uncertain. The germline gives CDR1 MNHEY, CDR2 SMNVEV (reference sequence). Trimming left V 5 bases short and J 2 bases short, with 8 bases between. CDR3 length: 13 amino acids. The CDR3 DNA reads TGTGCCAGCAGTAAGGCGGACACAGATACGCAGTATTTT. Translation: CASSKADTDTQYF.

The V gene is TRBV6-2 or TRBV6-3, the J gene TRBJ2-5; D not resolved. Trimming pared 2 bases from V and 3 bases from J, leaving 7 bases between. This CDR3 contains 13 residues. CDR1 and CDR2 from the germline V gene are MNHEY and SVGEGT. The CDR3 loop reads CASSYTGKETQYF. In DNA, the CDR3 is TGTGCCAGCAGTTACACCGGAAAAGAGACCCAGTACTTC.

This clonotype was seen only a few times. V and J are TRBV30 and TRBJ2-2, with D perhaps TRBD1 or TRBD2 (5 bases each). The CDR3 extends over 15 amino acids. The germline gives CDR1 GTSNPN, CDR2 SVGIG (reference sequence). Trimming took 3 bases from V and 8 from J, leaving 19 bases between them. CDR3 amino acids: CAWSEHHRGHGELFF. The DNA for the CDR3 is TGTGCCTGGAGCGAACATCACCGGGGCCATGGGGAGCTGTTTTTT.

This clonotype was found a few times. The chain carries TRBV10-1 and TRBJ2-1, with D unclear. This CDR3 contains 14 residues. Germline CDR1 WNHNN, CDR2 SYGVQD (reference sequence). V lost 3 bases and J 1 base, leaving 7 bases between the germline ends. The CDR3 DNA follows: TGCGCCAGCAGTGAATACCAATCCTACAATGAGCAGTTCTTC. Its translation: CASSEYQSYNEQFF.

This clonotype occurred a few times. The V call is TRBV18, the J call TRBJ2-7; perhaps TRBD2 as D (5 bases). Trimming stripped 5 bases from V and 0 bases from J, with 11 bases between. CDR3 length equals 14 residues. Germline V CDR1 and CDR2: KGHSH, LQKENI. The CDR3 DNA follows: TGTGCCAGCTCAATCGGACTCAACTCCTACGAGCAGTACTTC. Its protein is CASSIGLNSYEQYF.

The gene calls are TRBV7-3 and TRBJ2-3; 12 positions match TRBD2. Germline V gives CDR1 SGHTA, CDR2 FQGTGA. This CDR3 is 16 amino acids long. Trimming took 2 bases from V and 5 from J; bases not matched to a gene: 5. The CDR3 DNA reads TGTGCCAGCAGCTTATCTAGCGGGAGGGCCTTAGATACGCAGTATTTT. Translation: CASSLSSGRALDTQYF.

The CDR3 protein is CASSSGENYGYTF. The CDR3 DNA follows: TGTGCCAGCAGCTCAGGGGAGAACTATGGCTACACCTTC. The chain is built from TRBV5-6 and TRBJ1-2; a possible D gene is TRBD1 (6 bases). The germline V and J ends were trimmed by 3 bases and 2 bases, with 8 bases remaining between them. From germline, CDR1 is SGHDT and CDR2 YYEEEE. CDR3 length: 13 residues.

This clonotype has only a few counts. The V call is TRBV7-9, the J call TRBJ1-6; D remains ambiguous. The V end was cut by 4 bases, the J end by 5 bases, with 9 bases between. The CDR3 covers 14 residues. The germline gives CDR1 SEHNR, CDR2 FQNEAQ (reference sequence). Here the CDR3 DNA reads TGTGCCAGCAGCTCAAGTGTTAATAATTCACCCCTCCACTTT. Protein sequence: CASSSSVNNSPLHF.

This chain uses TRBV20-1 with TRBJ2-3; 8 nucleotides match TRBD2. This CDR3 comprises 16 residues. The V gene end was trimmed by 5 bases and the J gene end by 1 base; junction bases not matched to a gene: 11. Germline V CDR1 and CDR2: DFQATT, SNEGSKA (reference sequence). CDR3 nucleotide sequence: TGCAGTGCTTCATCCGGGACTAGGAGGGGCACAGATACGCAGTATTTT. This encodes CSASSGTRRGTDTQYF.

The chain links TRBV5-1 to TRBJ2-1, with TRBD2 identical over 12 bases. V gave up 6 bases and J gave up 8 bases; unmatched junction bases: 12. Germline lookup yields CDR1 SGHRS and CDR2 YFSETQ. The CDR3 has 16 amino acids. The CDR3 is CASTVPLAGGPYEQFF. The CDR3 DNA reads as TGCGCCAGCACCGTACCGCTAGCGGGAGGGCCCTATGAGCAGTTCTTC.

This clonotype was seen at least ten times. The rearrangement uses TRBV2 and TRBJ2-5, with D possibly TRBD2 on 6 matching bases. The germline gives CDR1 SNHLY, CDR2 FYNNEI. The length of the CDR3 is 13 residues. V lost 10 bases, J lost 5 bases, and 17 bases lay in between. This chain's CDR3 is CATTAQGRETQYF. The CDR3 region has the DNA TGTGCCACCACGGCCCAAGGGAGGGAGACCCAGTACTTC.

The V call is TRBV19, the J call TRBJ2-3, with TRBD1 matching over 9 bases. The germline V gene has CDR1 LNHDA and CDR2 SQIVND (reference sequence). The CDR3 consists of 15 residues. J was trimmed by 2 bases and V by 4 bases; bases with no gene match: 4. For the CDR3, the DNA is TGTGCCAGTAGTAGCCGGGACAGGGTCACAGATACGCAGTATTTT. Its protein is CASSSRDRVTDTQYF.